The present entry profiles one T cell receptor (beta chain) with its context. This clone was observed a handful of times. Its specific antigen is unknown. Base qualities are missing; no much larger clone stands one base away. From its cysteine to its phenylalanine, the CDR3 spans 13 amino acids. The DNA shown is the 39-base CDR3, in frame from base 1. CDR1 and CDR2 are read off the germline V gene as SNHLY and FYNNEI. The germline V end is reduced by 7 bases and the J end by 3 bases; junction bases left unmatched: 3. This entry is derived from a study of blood T cell repertoires in COVID-19 (dated by TCRdb to about 2020). With regard to the full study: Samples from collaborators originated in the United States, Italy and Spain and spanned both the acute and convalescent phases of COVID-19. The prospective study material was composed of cDNA or gDNA derived from T cells, B-cell-depleted T cells, or PBMCs. Subjects who had been exposed to COVID-19, were actively infected with it, or had recovered from it provided the deeply sampled blood TCRbeta repertoires that made up the dataset. The repertoires were released in a freely available public database intended as a resource for research on the immune response to SARS-CoV-2. The samples were drawn from the first 160 participants of the ongoing ImmuneRACE study and from some 1,300 subjects provided by 6 global collaborators. The sample metadata nearly always contained a de-identified subject ID, COVID-19 status, age in years and sex. Where available, HLA class I and class II types were taken from metadata supplied by the sample provider and were not determined by assay-based typing.

Whole blood was collected in K2EDTA tubes by collaborating institutions according to the institutions' own protocols. For TCRbeta analysis, collaborator samples were shipped as frozen whole blood, as isolated PBMCs, or as DNA extracted from either sample type. Findings and caveats that apply to the study as a whole: Clinical and demographic metadata were provided uncurated, with the amount varying by source and participant.

The immunoSEQ Assay, a bias-controlled multiplex PCR, was used to amplify TCRbeta CDR3 regions from genomic DNA. The study's processing was this. Nucleated cell counts per sample were estimated from amplification of reference gene primers within the assay. Sequence reads were collapsed and filtered to measure the absolute abundance of every unique TCRbeta CDR3 rearrangement. For each sample, productive Simpson clonality was calculated by taking the square root of Simpson's diversity index across productive rearrangements. The table comes from immuneACCESS by way of TCRdb, which keeps in-frame sequences with V and J called. Part of the clones is missing from these tables; in studies checked, under half for an unresolved V gene and the rest for unknown reasons. V and J calls and clone size follow that table, whereas D and trimming were derived from the DNA. Present in this sample are roughly 52,000 clones, over 70% of which were seen just once. Clones ranked in the top ten supply around 5.2% of the sample.

Recombination joined TRBV2 with TRBJ2-1; 7 of the junction bases match TRBD1. The TCR originated in a human donor in a cohort sampled during active COVID-19. The sequencing sample was made of peripheral blood. The nucleotide sequence reads as follows: TGTGCCAGCAAAGGGGGCTTCTACAATGAGCAGTTCTTC. The translation is CASKGGFYNEQFF.